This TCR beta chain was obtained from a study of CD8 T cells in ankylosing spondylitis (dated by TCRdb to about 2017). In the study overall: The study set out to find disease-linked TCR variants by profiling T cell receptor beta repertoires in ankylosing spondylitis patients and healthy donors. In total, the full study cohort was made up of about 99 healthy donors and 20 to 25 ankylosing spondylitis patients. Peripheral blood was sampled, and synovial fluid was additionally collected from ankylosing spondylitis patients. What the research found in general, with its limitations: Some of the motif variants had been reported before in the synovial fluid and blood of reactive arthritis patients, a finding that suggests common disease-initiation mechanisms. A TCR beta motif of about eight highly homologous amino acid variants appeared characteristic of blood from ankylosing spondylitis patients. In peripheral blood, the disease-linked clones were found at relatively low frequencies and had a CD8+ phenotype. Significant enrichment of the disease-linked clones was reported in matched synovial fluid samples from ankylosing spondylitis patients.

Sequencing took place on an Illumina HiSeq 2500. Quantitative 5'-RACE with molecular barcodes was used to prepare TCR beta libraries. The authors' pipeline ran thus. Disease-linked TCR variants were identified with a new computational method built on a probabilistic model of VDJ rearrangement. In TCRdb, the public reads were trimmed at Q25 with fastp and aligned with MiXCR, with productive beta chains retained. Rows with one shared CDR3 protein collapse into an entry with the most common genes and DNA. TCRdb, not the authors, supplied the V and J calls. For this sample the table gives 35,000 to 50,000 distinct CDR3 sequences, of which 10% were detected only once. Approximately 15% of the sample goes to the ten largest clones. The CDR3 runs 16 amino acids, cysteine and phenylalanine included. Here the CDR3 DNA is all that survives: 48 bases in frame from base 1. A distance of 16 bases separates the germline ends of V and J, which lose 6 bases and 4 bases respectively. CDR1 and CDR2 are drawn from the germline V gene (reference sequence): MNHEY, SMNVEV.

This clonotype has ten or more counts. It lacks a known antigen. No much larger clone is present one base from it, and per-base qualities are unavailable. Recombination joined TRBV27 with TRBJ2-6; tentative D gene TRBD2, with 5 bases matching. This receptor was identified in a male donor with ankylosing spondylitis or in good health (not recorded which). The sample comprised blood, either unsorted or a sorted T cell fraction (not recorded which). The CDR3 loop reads CASRRGAASGANVLTF. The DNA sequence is TGTGCCAGCAGACGGGGTGCGGCGTCAGGGGCCAACGTCCTGACTTTC.